This T cell receptor (beta chain) was captured in a study of blood T cell repertoires in COVID-19. Study-level information: COVID-19 samples from acute and convalescent phases originated in the United States, Italy and Spain.

Authors' data handling: Reference gene primer amplification gave nucleated cell count estimates. This table comes from immunoSEQ multiplex PCR, and its TCRdb copy is limited to in-frame clones, with some not included. V, J and clone size reflect that table, while D and trimming were determined from the DNA. The sample lists under 300,000 clones, around 90% occurring once. Germline CDR1 is LGHDT and CDR2 is YNNKEL (reference sequence). J was trimmed by 4 bases and V by 8 bases; bases with no gene match: 10. The CDR3 runs 14 residues. The clonotype originates from a man in his sixties who had recovered from COVID-19. The chain combines TRBV3-1 (or the pseudogene TRBV3-2) with TRBJ2-5; TRBD2 matches 7 bases. The sequencing sample was made of peripheral blood. In DNA form, the CDR3 reads TGTGCCAGCTCCGCCCGGACTAGGGTAGAGACCCAGTACTTC. It specifies CASSARTRVETQYF.